Detailed here is one TCR beta chain. These data originate in a study of Ad26.COV2.S vaccination and SARS-CoV-2 variants. Study summary: Sample donor was a member of the COV1001 Ad26.COV2.S trial arm. Ad26.COV2.S shots went into the muscle once or twice, 56 days apart.

Stated treatment: roughly 20 received Ad26.COV2.S at low or high dose, single or two shots; 5 received placebo; per-sample allocation not given. Sampling occurred on day 63 after the first vaccine or placebo injection. This table comes from immunoSEQ multiplex PCR, and its TCRdb copy is limited to in-frame clones, with some not included. Of about 400,000 clones detected, about 91% appear once; the ten largest clones hold under 2%. The V end lost 3 bases, the J end lost 4 bases, and 7 bases lay between the germline ends. From germline, CDR1 is LNHDA and CDR2 SQIVND (reference sequence). The CDR3 is 13 residues long.

The origin of this receptor is a person between 18 and 60 years old who received the Ad26.COV2.S COVID-19 vaccine or a placebo. The chain is built from TRBV19 and TRBJ1-5, with D unclear. The specimen comprised peripheral blood, sampled in a trial of Ad26.COV2.S vaccine versus placebo. The CDR3 spells CASSIGVNQPQHF. In DNA, the CDR3 is TGTGCCAGTAGTATTGGGGTTAATCAGCCCCAGCATTTT.